These 28 T cell receptor beta chains were all obtained from the same sample, sequenced in a study of T cells in Graves' hyperthyroidism and ophthalmopathy. Amplification of TCR beta CDR3 regions used RNA as the template. The HTBI set primed first-round TCR CDR3 RT-PCR. A single record per CDR3 protein comes from TCRdb applying MiXCR to the multiplex PCR reads. Found here are 550,000 to 850,000 distinct CDR3 sequences, around 20% of them singletons; the top ten hold roughly a sixth. What was sequenced was blood. The origin of the receptors is a woman aged 45-65 years with Graves' hyperthyroidism that later progressed to Graves' ophthalmopathy.

This clonotype was counted a few times. The chain is built from TRBV20-1 and TRBJ1-1; D is uncertain. The CDR3 runs 12 residues. The V gene lost 0 bases and the J gene lost 7 bases, with 9 bases spanning the gap. The germline CDR1 and CDR2 sequences are DFQATT and SNEGSKA (reference sequence). The CDR3 loop is CSARDLGNEAFF. Written as DNA, the CDR3 is TGCAGTGCTAGAGATCTCGGGAATGAAGCTTTCTTT.

This clonotype was seen at least ten times. The chain recombines TRBV6-1 with TRBJ2-5; 10 nucleotides line up with TRBD2. This CDR3 has 18 residues. Germline values: CDR1 MNHNS, CDR2 SASEGT. Trimming removed 8 bases from V and 0 bases from J; junction bases left unmatched: 15. The CDR3 protein is CASRYPSPSGGNQETQYF. As DNA, the CDR3 is TGTGCCAGCCGTTACCCATCACCTAGCGGGGGAAACCAAGAGACCCAGTACTTC.

In its sample, this clonotype was seen a few times. This chain connects TRBV5-6 to TRBJ1-5, with 12 nucleotides matching TRBD1. CDR1 is SGHDT, CDR2 YYEEEE, per germline. The CDR3 extends over 17 amino acids. J lost 4 bases, V lost 2 bases, and 7 bases had no gene match. CDR3 region: CASSFQGQGARNQPQHF. Here the CDR3 DNA reads TGTGCCAGCAGCTTTCAGGGACAGGGGGCGCGAAATCAGCCCCAGCATTTT.

This clonotype was counted ten times or more. V is TRBV6-1 and J is TRBJ1-5, with TRBD1 as a possible D gene (6 bases). V lost 4 bases and J lost 6, with 10 bases in between. The CDR3 is 13 residues long. From germline, CDR1 is MNHNS and CDR2 SASEGT. CDR3 in DNA: TGTGCCAGCAGTGGGAGGGGGAGTCAGCCCCAGCATTTT. Translated, it gives CASSGRGSQPQHF.

This clonotype was picked up many times. The V call is TRBV11-2, the J call TRBJ1-2; D perhaps matches TRBD1 (5 bases). Trimming pared 1 base from V and 4 bases from J, leaving 7 bases between. Germline CDR1 reads SGHAT; CDR2 reads FQNNGV. This CDR3 region has 13 residues. The CDR3 DNA sequence: TGTGCCAGCAGCTTAGGGGACGTCTATGGCTACACCTTC. Its translation is CASSLGDVYGYTF.

This clonotype was detected ten times or more. The chain links TRBV3-1 to TRBJ1-1; D might be TRBD1 (6 bases). The CDR3 runs to 17 residues. V lost 6 bases and J lost 5, with 25 bases in between. Looked up from germline, CDR1 is LGHDT and CDR2 is YNNKEL (reference sequence). CDR3 nucleotides: TGTGCCAGCAGGCCGAGCGATGGGGGCCCCTGGGGTACTGAAGCTTTCTTT. It codes for CASRPSDGGPWGTEAFF.

The V and J genes are TRBV19 and TRBJ2-7; TRBD1 aligns across 8 bases. V gave up 8 bases and J gave up 5 bases; unmatched junction bases: 5. Per germline, CDR1 LNHDA and CDR2 SQIVND (reference sequence). The CDR3 extends over 12 amino acids. In DNA, the CDR3 is TGTGCCAGTCGGGCAGGGGGCAACGAGCAGTACTTC. Protein product: CASRAGGNEQYF.

This clonotype has just a few counts. The chain is built from TRBV6-1 and TRBJ1-2, with 10 bases aligning to TRBD1. Germline assignment: CDR1 MNHNS and CDR2 SASEGT. The trim removed 6 bases at V and 6 bases at J, leaving 19 bases unmatched. The CDR3 has 18 residues. The CDR3 nucleotides are TGTGCCAGCAGCCGTCCCGGACCGGGACAGGGGTATTTGGATGGCTACACCTTC. Its protein product is CASSRPGPGQGYLDGYTF.

In its sample, this clonotype was seen a few times. V and J are TRBV5-1 and TRBJ2-5; the match to TRBD2 covers 14 bases. CDR1 and CDR2 from the germline V gene are SGHRS and YFSETQ. The CDR3 is made up of 16 amino acids. With 3 bases clipped from V and 5 bases from J, the junction kept 6 bases outside the gene matches. The CDR3, as DNA: TGCGCCAGCAGCTCCCAGGGACTAGCGGGAGCGGAGACCCAGTACTTC. Translated, it gives CASSSQGLAGAETQYF.

Only a few counts were recorded for this clonotype. The rearrangement uses TRBV20-1 and TRBJ2-2, with unresolved D. This CDR3 contains 18 residues. Germline V gene sequence: CDR1 DFQATT, CDR2 SNEGSKA (reference sequence). V was pared by 0 bases and J by 0 bases, with 17 bases between. The CDR3 loop reads CSARDPFSRRSNTGELFF. The CDR3 nucleotides are TGCAGTGCTAGAGATCCCTTTAGCAGGAGATCGAACACCGGGGAGCTGTTTTTT.

This clonotype was picked up many times. The chain couples TRBV12-3 or TRBV12-4 to TRBJ2-1; 8 nucleotides agree with TRBD2. J was trimmed by 7 bases and V by 6 bases; bases with no gene match: 8. This CDR3 comprises 14 residues. Written as DNA, the CDR3 is TGTGCCAGCAGCCGGGGGGGGAGGTTGAATGAGCAGTTCTTC. Its translation: CASSRGGRLNEQFF.

The CDR3: CASSQVARQGETQYF. The CDR3 DNA reads as TGCGCCAGCAGCCAAGTCGCGCGGCAGGGAGAGACCCAGTACTTC. The V and J genes are TRBV4-1 and TRBJ2-5; TRBD1 is a possible D gene (5 bases). V shed 1 base and J shed 4 bases, with 13 bases lying between them. Germline CDR1 and CDR2: MGHRA and YSYEKL. This CDR3 region has 15 residues.

There are many counts of this clonotype. The chain employs TRBV18 and TRBJ1-6, with 9 nucleotides matching TRBD1. CDR1 KGHSH and CDR2 LQKENI come from the germline V gene. V lost 5 bases and J lost 8; bases outside the gene matches: 7. The CDR3 is 15 residues long. In nucleotides, the CDR3 is TGTGCCAGCTCAGGAAACAGGGGGCTGGATTCACCCCTCCACTTT. It encodes CASSGNRGLDSPLHF.

This clonotype was seen many times. The chain carries TRBV5-1 and TRBJ2-1; D is uncertain. CDR3 size: 13 residues. Germline CDR1 and CDR2: SGHRS and YFSETQ. V lost 0 bases, J lost 7 bases, and 8 bases lay in between. CDR3 bases: TGCGCCAGCAGCTTGGCCGAGGCTAATGAGCAGTTCTTC. Translation: CASSLAEANEQFF. Together with reference TRBV5-1 and TRBJ2-1, the CDR3 gives the full variable domain: KAGVTQTPRYLIKTRGQQVTLSCSPISGHRSVSWYQQTPGQGLQFLFEYFSETQRNKGNFPGRFSGRQFSNSRSEMNVSTLELGDSALYLCASSLAEANEQFFGPGTRLTVL.

This chain uses TRBV29-1 with TRBJ2-7; D not resolved. Trimming cost V 4 bases and J 0 bases, with 7 bases left between them. This CDR3 comprises 12 residues. The V gene's germline CDR1 is SQVTM and CDR2 ANQGSEA. The CDR3 DNA follows: TGCAGCGTTGTCGCCAGCTCCTACGAGCAGTACTTC. It specifies CSVVASSYEQYF.

The chain combines TRBV9 with TRBJ1-4, with D unclear. Germline-derived CDR1 and CDR2 are SGDLS and YYNGEE. This CDR3 is 14 amino acids long. Trimming shortened V by 3 bases and J by 6 bases, and 12 bases separated the two germline ends. In nucleotides, the CDR3 is TGTGCCAGCAGCGCCGGGGATTATGATGAAAAACTGTTTTTT. Protein product: CASSAGDYDEKLFF.

This clonotype came up a few times. The chain recombines TRBV7-9 with TRBJ1-2, with a weak D call TRBD1 (5 bases). The germline V gene encodes CDR1 SEHNR and CDR2 FQNEAQ (reference sequence). The V end lost 4 bases, the J end lost 7 bases, and 13 bases lay between the germline ends. This CDR3 has 13 amino acids. The CDR3 nucleotides read TGTGCCAGCAGCTCCGGGACCGTGTTTGGCTACACCTTC. Protein: CASSSGTVFGYTF.

The chain is built from TRBV6-2 or TRBV6-3 and TRBJ1-6; D uncertain. Trimming stripped 2 bases from V and 9 bases from J, with 14 bases between. In germline, CDR1 is MNHEY, CDR2 SVGEGT. The CDR3 runs 15 residues. CDR3 sequence reads: CASSYPRSRASPLHF. The CDR3 DNA is TGTGCCAGCAGTTACCCCCGGTCCCGCGCTTCACCCCTCCACTTT.

This clonotype was picked up many times. The chain links TRBV12-3 or TRBV12-4 to TRBJ2-3, with TRBD2 identical over 8 bases. With 7 bases clipped from V and 1 base from J, the junction kept 10 bases outside the gene matches. The CDR3 runs 16 residues. As DNA, the CDR3 is TGTGCCAGCACCTCTTATGCGGGGGGCCGCACAGATACGCAGTATTTT. Protein product: CASTSYAGGRTDTQYF.

This clonotype was detected a few times. This chain joins TRBV4-1 and TRBJ2-1; perhaps TRBD1 as D (5 bases). Trimming removed 3 bases at V and 9 bases at J, with 27 bases between. Germline V CDR1 and CDR2: MGHRA, YSYEKL. The CDR3 has 18 amino acids. This CDR3 reads CASSQPPGPGFGRSEQFF. CDR3 DNA sequence: TGCGCCAGCAGCCAGCCCCCAGGGCCTGGGTTTGGTAGGTCTGAGCAGTTCTTC.

The chain links TRBV24-1 to TRBJ2-5; D is possibly TRBD1 or TRBD2 (5 bases each). Per germline, CDR1 KGHDR and CDR2 SFDVKD. The CDR3 has 16 residues. V lost 2 bases, J lost 5 bases, and 17 bases lay in between. CDR3 loop: CATSDSRDPPGETQYF. CDR3 nucleotides: TGTGCCACCAGTGATTCAAGGGACCCCCCAGGCGAGACCCAGTACTTC.

This clonotype was detected many times. The chain carries TRBV5-1 and TRBJ2-7, with TRBD1 matching 7 bases. The germline gives CDR1 SGHRS, CDR2 YFSETQ. CDR3 length equals 15 residues. V trimming: 4 bases; J trimming: 5 bases; junction bases outside the gene matches: 12. The CDR3: CASSQGQRGVNEQYF. DNA for the CDR3: TGCGCCAGCAGCCAGGGACAGAGGGGCGTTAACGAGCAGTACTTC.

This clonotype has a count of ten or more. At one of its ends the junction is not consistent with the germline gene, which may arise from a read error. The J gene is TRBJ2-5, the V gene TRBV2, with a tentative D call TRBD1 (5 bases). Per germline, CDR1 SNHLY and CDR2 FYNNEI. The CDR3 extends over 12 amino acids. CDR3 residues: CATSTGYTPMDF. The CDR3, as DNA: TGTGCCACCAGCACAGGCTACACACCCATGGACTTC.

At least ten counts were recorded for this clonotype. CDR3 loop: CASSFGDRGNEQFF. CDR3 in DNA: TGCGCCAGCAGCTTCGGGGACAGGGGGAATGAGCAGTTCTTC. The V and J genes are TRBV5-1 and TRBJ2-1; 11 bases align to TRBD1. The CDR3 is made up of 14 amino acids. V was clipped by 2 bases and J by 7 bases; unmatched bases: 2. Germline values: CDR1 SGHRS, CDR2 YFSETQ.

This clonotype was seen many times. V usage is TRBV2 and J usage is TRBJ1-2, with D unclear. Germline assignment: CDR1 SNHLY and CDR2 FYNNEI. The V gene lost 6 bases and the J gene lost 5 bases, with 16 bases spanning the gap. This CDR3 has 14 residues. The CDR3 DNA sequence: TGTGCCAGCAGAAAGACGGGTAGTCGGTATGGCTACACCTTC. Its translation: CASRKTGSRYGYTF.

This chain connects TRBV12-3 or TRBV12-4 to TRBJ1-6; maybe TRBD1 (5 bases). The CDR3 totals 16 residues. Trimming took off 1 base at V and 10 bases at J, with 17 bases between the two ends. The CDR3, as DNA: TGTGCCAGCAGTTTAGGAGGAGAACCGGGGGAATCACCCCTCCACTTT. Translating gives CASSLGGEPGESPLHF.

CDR3 loop: CASSSGTGGSNEQFF. The CDR3, as DNA: TGTGCCAGCAGCTCCGGGACAGGGGGCTCGAATGAGCAGTTCTTC. The genes are TRBV5-4 and TRBJ2-1, with 12 bases that match TRBD1. J was trimmed by 7 bases and V by 3 bases; bases with no gene match: 5. This CDR3 has 15 residues. Germline values: CDR1 SGHNT, CDR2 YYREEE (reference sequence). Based on the CDR3 plus reference TRBV5-4 and TRBJ2-1, the full variable domain is ETGVTQSPTHLIKTRGQQVTLRCSSQSGHNTVSWYQQALGQGPQFIFQYYREEENGRGNFPPRFSGLQFPNYSSELNVNALELDDSALYLCASSSGTGGSNEQFFGPGTRLTVL.

The rearrangement uses TRBV27 and TRBJ2-1; D is possibly TRBD1 (5 bases). Deletions cut 3 bases from V and 6 bases from J, with 9 bases between. The CDR3 has 13 residues. In germline, CDR1 is MNHEY, CDR2 SMNVEV (reference sequence). The CDR3 sequence: CASSFSRGNEQFF. The CDR3 coding sequence is TGTGCCAGCAGTTTTTCTAGGGGCAATGAGCAGTTCTTC.